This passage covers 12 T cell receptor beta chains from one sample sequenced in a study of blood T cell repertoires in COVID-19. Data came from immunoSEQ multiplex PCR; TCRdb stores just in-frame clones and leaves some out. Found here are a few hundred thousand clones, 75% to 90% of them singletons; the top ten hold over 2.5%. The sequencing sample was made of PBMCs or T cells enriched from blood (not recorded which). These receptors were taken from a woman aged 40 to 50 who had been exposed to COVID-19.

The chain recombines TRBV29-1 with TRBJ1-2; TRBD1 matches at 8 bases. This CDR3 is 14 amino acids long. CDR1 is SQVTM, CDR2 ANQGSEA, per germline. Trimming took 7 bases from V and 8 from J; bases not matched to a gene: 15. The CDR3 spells CSASTGAPLGGYTF. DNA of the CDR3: TGCAGCGCCTCGACAGGGGCGCCCCTAGGCGGCTACACCTTC.

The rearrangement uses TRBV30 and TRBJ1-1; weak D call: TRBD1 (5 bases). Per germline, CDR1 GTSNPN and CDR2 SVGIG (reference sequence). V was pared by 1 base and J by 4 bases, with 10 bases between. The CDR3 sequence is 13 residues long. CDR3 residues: CAWSAGLGTEAFF. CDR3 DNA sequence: TGTGCCTGGAGTGCAGGGTTGGGCACTGAAGCTTTCTTT. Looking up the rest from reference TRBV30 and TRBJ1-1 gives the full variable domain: SQTIHQWPATLVQPVGSPLSLECTVEGTSNPNLYWYRQAAGRGLQLLFYSVGIGQISSEVPQNLSASRPQDRQFILSSKKLLLSDSGFYLCAWSAGLGTEAFFGQGTRLTVV.

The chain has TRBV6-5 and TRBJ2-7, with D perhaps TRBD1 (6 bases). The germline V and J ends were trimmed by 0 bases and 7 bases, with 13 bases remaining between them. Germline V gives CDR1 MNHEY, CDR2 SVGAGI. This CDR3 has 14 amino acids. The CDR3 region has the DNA TGTGCCAGCAGTTACTCAAGAGGGACATCGGAGCAGTACTTC. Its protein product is CASSYSRGTSEQYF.

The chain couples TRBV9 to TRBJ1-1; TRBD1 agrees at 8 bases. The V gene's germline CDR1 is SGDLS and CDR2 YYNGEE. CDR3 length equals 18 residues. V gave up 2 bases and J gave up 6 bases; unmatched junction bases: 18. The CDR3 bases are TGTGCCAGCAGCGTGAGTTCCGGACAGGGTGTATCAGTCCCTGAAGCTTTCTTT. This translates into CASSVSSGQGVSVPEAFF.

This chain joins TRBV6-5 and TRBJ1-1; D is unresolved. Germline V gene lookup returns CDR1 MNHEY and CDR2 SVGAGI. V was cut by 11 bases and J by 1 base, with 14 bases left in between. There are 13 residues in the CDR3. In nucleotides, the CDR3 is TGTGCCGTCAATTACCGCGAGAACACTGAAGCTTTCTTT. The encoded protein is CAVNYRENTEAFF.

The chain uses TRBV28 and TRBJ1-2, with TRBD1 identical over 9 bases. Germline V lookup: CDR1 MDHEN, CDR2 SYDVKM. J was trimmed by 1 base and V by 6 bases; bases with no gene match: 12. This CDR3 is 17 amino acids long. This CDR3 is CASRSGGQGLVNYGYTF. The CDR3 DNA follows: TGTGCCAGCAGGAGCGGGGGACAGGGACTTGTTAACTATGGCTACACCTTC.

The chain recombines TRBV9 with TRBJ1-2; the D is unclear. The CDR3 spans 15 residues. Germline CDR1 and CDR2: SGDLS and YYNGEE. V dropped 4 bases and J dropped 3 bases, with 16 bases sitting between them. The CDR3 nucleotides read TGTGCCAGCAGCCCTACGGGAGGGCTAGACTATGGCTACACCTTC. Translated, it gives CASSPTGGLDYGYTF. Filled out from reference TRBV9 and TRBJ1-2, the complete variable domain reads DSGVTQTPKHLITATGQRVTLRCSPRSGDLSVYWYQQSLDQGLQFLIQYYNGEERAKGNILERFSAQQFPDLHSELNLSSLELGDSALYFCASSPTGGLDYGYTFGSGTRLTVV.

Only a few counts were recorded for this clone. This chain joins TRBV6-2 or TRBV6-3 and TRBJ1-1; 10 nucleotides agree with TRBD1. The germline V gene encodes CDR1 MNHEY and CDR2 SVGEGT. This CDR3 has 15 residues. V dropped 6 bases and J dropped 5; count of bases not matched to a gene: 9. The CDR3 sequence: CASSPPTGGRTEAFF. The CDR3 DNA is TGTGCCAGCAGCCCTCCGACAGGGGGCCGTACTGAAGCTTTCTTT.

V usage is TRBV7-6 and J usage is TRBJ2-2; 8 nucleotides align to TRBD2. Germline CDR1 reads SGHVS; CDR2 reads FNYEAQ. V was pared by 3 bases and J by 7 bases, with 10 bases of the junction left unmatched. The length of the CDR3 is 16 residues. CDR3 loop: CASSFPHGGARGELFF. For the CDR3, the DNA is TGTGCCAGCAGCTTCCCCCACGGGGGGGCTCGCGGGGAGCTGTTTTTT.

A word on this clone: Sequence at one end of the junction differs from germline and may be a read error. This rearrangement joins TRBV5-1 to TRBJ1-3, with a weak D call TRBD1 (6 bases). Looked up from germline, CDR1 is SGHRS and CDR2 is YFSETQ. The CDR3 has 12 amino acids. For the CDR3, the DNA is TGTGCCAGCAGCACAGCGGAAACAGGGATATATTTT. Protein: CASSTAETGIYF. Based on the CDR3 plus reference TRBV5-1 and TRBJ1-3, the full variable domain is KAGVTQTPRYLIKTRGQQVTLSCSPISGHRSVSWYQQTPGQGLQFLFEYFSETQRNKGNFPGRFSGRQFSNSRSEMNVSTLELGDSALYLCASSTAETGIYFGEGSWLTVV.

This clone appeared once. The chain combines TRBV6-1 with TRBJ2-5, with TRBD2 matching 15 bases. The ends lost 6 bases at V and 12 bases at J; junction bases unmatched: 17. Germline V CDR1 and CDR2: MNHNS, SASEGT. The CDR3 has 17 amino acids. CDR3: CASREMGWGLAGGVEYF. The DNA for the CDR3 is TGTGCCAGCAGAGAAATGGGTTGGGGACTAGCGGGGGGTGTAGAGTACTTC.

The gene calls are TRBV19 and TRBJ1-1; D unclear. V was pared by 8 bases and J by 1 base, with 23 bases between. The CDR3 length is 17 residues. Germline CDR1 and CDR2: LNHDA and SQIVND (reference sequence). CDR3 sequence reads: CASPPYRSYEGNTEAFF. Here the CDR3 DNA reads TGTGCCAGTCCCCCTTACCGCAGCTACGAGGGGAACACTGAAGCTTTCTTT. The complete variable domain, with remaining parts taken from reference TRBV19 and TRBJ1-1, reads DGGITQSPKYLFRKEGQNVTLSCEQNLNHDAMYWYRQDPGQGLRLIYYSQIVNDFQKGDIAEGYSVSREKKESFPLTVTSAQKNPTAFYLCASPPYRSYEGNTEAFFGQGTRLTVV.